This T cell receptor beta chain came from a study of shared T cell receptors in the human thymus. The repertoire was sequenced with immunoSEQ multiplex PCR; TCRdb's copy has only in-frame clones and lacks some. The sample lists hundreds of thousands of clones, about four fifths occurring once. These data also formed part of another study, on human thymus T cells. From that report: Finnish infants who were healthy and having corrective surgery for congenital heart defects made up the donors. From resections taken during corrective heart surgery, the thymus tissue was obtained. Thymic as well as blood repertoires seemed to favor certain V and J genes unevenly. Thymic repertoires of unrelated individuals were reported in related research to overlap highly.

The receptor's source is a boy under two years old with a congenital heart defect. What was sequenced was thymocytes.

The CDR3 region has the DNA TGTGCCAGCAGTGTGACTAGCGGGAGCGCGACCCAGTACTTC. Its protein product is CASSVTSGSATQYF. The V and J genes are TRBV6-5 and TRBJ2-5, with 12 nucleotides matching TRBD2. CDR1 is MNHEY, CDR2 SVGAGI, per germline. The CDR3 loop spans 14 amino acids. The V segment lost 5 bases and the J segment 7 bases; nucleotides outside the gene matches: 5.